A selection of T cell receptor beta chains follows, all from one sample in a study of tumor-infiltrating lymphocytes in oesophageal squamous cell carcinoma. TCRdb reprocessed the PCR reads via MiXCR and lists one record per CDR3 protein. The sample contains under 20,000 distinct CDR3 sequences, under 40% of which appear only once. The specimen was blood. The source is a male donor with esophageal squamous cell carcinoma. The CDR3 runs from the conserved cysteine through the conserved F or W. The D gene is left open where the match is weak. Some rows have no size entry. The others give once, few or many, or a class for an expanded clone.

clone size	D gene	V gene	J gene	CDR3 DNA	CDR3 protein
few	-	TRBV27	TRBJ2-1	TGTGCCAGCAGTTTAAAGGGAGGATACAATGAGCAGTTCTTC	CASSLKGGYNEQFF
many	-	TRBV27	TRBJ1-4	TGTGCCAGCAGTTTAGGGGGCGCGGGGGAAAAACTGTTTTTT	CASSLGGAGEKLFF
few	TRBD2	TRBV3-1	TRBJ2-3	TGTGCCAGCACCGGGGGGGGGTGGAAAGATACGCAGTATTTT	CASTGGGWKDTQYF
many	TRBD2	TRBV19	TRBJ2-7	TGTGCCAGTAGTATAACCCTAGCGGGGGTTTACGAGCAGTACTTC	CASSITLAGVYEQYF
medium-sized	-	TRBV7-6	TRBJ2-3	TGTGCCAGCAGCCCTCTTGACGGCGGTTATACGCAGTATTTT	CASSPLDGGYTQYF
-	-	TRBV28	TRBJ2-5	TGTGCCAGCAGTCCCCTCCTTAAGTCCCAAGAGACCCAGTACTTC	CASSPLLKSQETQYF
medium-sized	TRBD1	TRBV7-3	TRBJ2-7	TGTGCCAGCAGTCCTGGACAGGGAGCCTACGAGCAGTACTTC	CASSPGQGAYEQYF
-	TRBD1	TRBV7-2	TRBJ2-1	TGTGCCAGCAGCTTAATTGGGACAGCATCCTACAATGAGCAGTTCTTC	CASSLIGTASYNEQFF
-	TRBD1	TRBV6-1	TRBJ1-1	TGTGCCAGCAGAGCCTCAGGGGGTGAGCGTGAAGCTTTCTTT	CASRASGGEREAFF
-	TRBD1	TRBV12-3/TRBV12-4	TRBJ2-7	TGTGCCAGCAGTCGGACAGGGAATTACGAGCAGTACTTC	CASSRTGNYEQYF
few	-	TRBV18	TRBJ2-5	TGTGCCAGCTCCCCGGCGGGCCAAGAGACCCAGTACTTC	CASSPAGQETQYF
-	TRBD1	TRBV10-3	TRBJ1-2	TGTGCCATCAGTGAGTCAGGACAGGCTTTTGATCGCTACACCTTC	CAISESGQAFDRYTF
many	TRBD1	TRBV5-4	TRBJ2-7	TGTGCCAGCAGACCAACAGGGGGCCGACTCAACGAGCAGTACTTC	CASRPTGGRLNEQYF
-	-	TRBV27	TRBJ2-7	TGTGCCAGCAGTTTAGGGCCGCGGCCAAAATACGAGCAGTACTTC	CASSLGPRPKYEQYF
-	TRBD2	TRBV7-6	TRBJ2-2	TGTGCCAGCAGGCTAGCGGGAGGGCTGGTCGGGGAGCTGTTTTTT	CASRLAGGLVGELFF
many	-	TRBV10-1	TRBJ2-7	TGCGCCAGCAGTCCTTCGGGAGTTCGGGGGGAGCAGTACTTC	CASSPSGVRGEQYF
-	TRBD2	TRBV6-6	TRBJ2-5	TGTGCCAGCACTCCCTGGGGGGGTAGCGGGAGGGACCAAGAGACCCAGTACTTC	CASTPWGGSGRDQETQYF
few	-	TRBV11-1	TRBJ2-3	TGTGCCAGCAGCTTACCGGGAGTGGCAGATACGCAGTATTTT	CASSLPGVADTQYF
-	-	TRBV7-8	TRBJ2-6	TGTGCCAGCAGCTTAGATTTAGGCAGGGGACAAAATTCACCCCTCCACTTC	CASSLDLGRGQNSPLHF
few	-	TRBV7-3	TRBJ1-1	TGTGCCAGCAGCTTACAGGGCGGGGTCACTGAAGCTTTCTTT	CASSLQGGVTEAFF
few	TRBD2	TRBV6-1	TRBJ2-7	TGTGCCAGCAGGGCGCGAGCGACTAGCGGGATCTACGAGCAGTACTTC	CASRARATSGIYEQYF
-	-	TRBV11-1	TRBJ2-1	TGTGCCAGCAGCAAAAGCTCCTACAATGAGCAGTTCTTC	CASSKSSYNEQFF
-	-	TRBV7-4	TRBJ2-1	TGTGCCAGCAGCTTATCGGGCCCTTTAGGGAACAATGAGCAGTTCTTC	CASSLSGPLGNNEQFF
medium-sized	-	TRBV6-1	TRBJ1-2	TGTGCCAGCAACCAGGGGACGGAAGGCTACACCTTC	CASNQGTEGYTF
few	TRBD1	TRBV7-2	TRBJ1-2	TGTGCCAGCAGCTCGCAAACCGGGACAGTTAGGGACTATGGCTACACCTTC	CASSSQTGTVRDYGYTF